The count of the clone carrying this TCR beta chain is one. The naive gate required viable CD3+CD4+ or CD3+CD8+ cells with CCR7+CD45RA+CD45RO-CD95-CD27+CD28+ phenotype. The sample is drawn from a study of T cells after posttransplantation cyclophosphamide. The protocol was immunoSEQ multiplex PCR, while the TCRdb copy is restricted to in-frame clones and leaves out a portion. Among about 32,000 clones, 80% to 95% were seen once, and the ten largest hold approximately 0.25%. The CDR3 consists of 15 residues. Trimming at V came to 4 bases and at J to 3 bases, leaving 4 bases not matched to a gene. CDR1 LNHDA and CDR2 SQIVND come from the germline V gene (reference sequence).

This TCR derives from a woman aged 55 to 70 in good health, CMV-negative, and a related stem cell transplant donor. This chain joins TRBV19 and TRBJ2-4; 9 bases are a match to TRBD2. Specimen: naive CD4+ T cells sorted from PBMCs. The chain's CDR3 is CASSSGGAGKNIQYF. The CDR3 region has the DNA TGTGCCAGTAGTAGCGGGGGGGCCGGCAAAAACATTCAGTACTTC.